Each of the 21 T cell receptor beta chains below was sequenced from the same sample in a study of immune heterogeneity within non-small cell lung tumors. The starting template was genomic DNA from bulk tumor, roughly 610 ng per sample. Collection of several biopsies per primary tumor, spaced far apart, took place during surgery. Enrolled individuals presented with untreated, newly diagnosed non-small cell lung cancer and received curative surgery. TCR beta CDR3 was amplified by multiplex PCR using 32 V and 13 J primers. Each CDR3 protein gets one entry after TCRdb re-called the multiplex PCR reads with MiXCR. The sample includes just over 15,000 distinct CDR3 sequences, about 30% of them seen just once. Sample: lung tumor tissue. Receptor source: a man aged 35 to 55 with non-small cell lung cancer.

V and J are TRBV7-9 and TRBJ1-3; no firm D call. This CDR3 is 12 amino acids long. The V gene's germline CDR1 is SEHNR and CDR2 FQNEAQ (reference sequence). V was trimmed by 1 base and J by 6 bases, leaving 4 bases between them. CDR3 sequence (DNA): TGTGCCAGCAGCTTAGAGCCAAACACCATATATTTT. As protein: CASSLEPNTIYF.

To note about this clonotype: This clone may be a read error of a much larger clone one base away. The CDR3 DNA sequence: TGTGCCAGCAGTCTAGGGTTTAGGACAGATATGCAGTATTTT. This codes for CASSLGFRTDMQYF. The chain uses TRBV2 and TRBJ2-3; possibly TRBD1 for D (6 bases). This CDR3 is 14 amino acids long. Germline-derived CDR1 and CDR2 are SNHLY and FYNNEI. Supplemented by reference TRBV2 and TRBJ2-3, the full variable domain reads EPEVTQTPSHQVTQMGQEVILRCVPISNHLYFYWYRQILGQKVEFLVSFYNNEISEKSEIFDDQFSVERPDGSNFTLKIRSTKLEDSAMYFCASSLGFRTDMQYFGPGTRLTVL.

This clonotype was recorded many times. This CDR3 reads CASSYGQGSTDTQYF. In DNA, the CDR3 is TGTGCCAGCAGCTACGGACAGGGGAGCACAGATACGCAGTATTTT. V and J are TRBV6-1 and TRBJ2-3, with TRBD1 matching 9 bases. Germline-derived CDR1 and CDR2 are MNHNS and SASEGT. This CDR3 spans 15 amino acids. Unmatched junction bases numbered 4, after V lost 6 bases and J lost 0 bases.

About this clonotype itself: Germline is not matched at one junction end, which may reflect a read error. This chain links TRBV19 with TRBJ1-3; a possible D gene is TRBD1 (5 bases). The germline CDR1 and CDR2 sequences are LNHDA and SQIVND (reference sequence). The CDR3 contains 15 residues. The CDR3 region has the DNA TGTTCCAGTAGAGGGACGTGGAGCTATGTAAACACAATATATTTT. Translated: CSSRGTWSYVNTIYF.

Turning to this clonotype: An end of the junction does not agree with germline; a read error may underlie this. The gene calls are TRBV19 and TRBJ1-2, with 9 bases lining up with TRBD1. Germline V gene lookup returns CDR1 LNHDA and CDR2 SQIVND (reference sequence). The CDR3 has 15 residues. CDR3 coding DNA: TGTTCCAGTAGGACAGGGGCGGGGGGTAACTATGGCTACACCTTC. Translating gives CSSRTGAGGNYGYTF.

About this clonotype itself: Since a much larger clone is just one base distant, this may be a read error. The chain recombines TRBV19 with TRBJ1-1; D is possibly TRBD1 (5 bases). This CDR3 has 11 amino acids. Germline CDR1 reads LNHDA; CDR2 reads SQIVND (reference sequence). V lost 8 bases and J 7 bases, leaving 11 bases between the germline ends. CDR3 loop: CASFQGVEAFF. The CDR3 nucleotides read TGTGCCAGTTTTCAGGGAGTTGAAGCTTTCTTT. The variable domain in full, with the rest retrieved from reference TRBV19 and TRBJ1-1, is DGGITQSPKYLFRKEGQNVTLSCEQNLNHDAMYWYRQDPGQGLRLIYYSQIVNDFQKGDIAEGYSVSREKKESFPLTVTSAQKNPTAFYLCASFQGVEAFFGQGTRLTVV.

The V and J genes are TRBV2 and TRBJ2-6; D could derive from TRBD1 or TRBD2 (5 bases each). V lost 3 bases, J lost 8 bases, and 20 bases lay in between. The length of the CDR3 is 17 residues. Germline CDR1 SNHLY, CDR2 FYNNEI. The CDR3 DNA follows: TGTGCCAGCAGTGAGCAGGGTGGGACGGGCGGGCCCAACGTCCTGACTTTC. Translating it yields CASSEQGGTGGPNVLTF.

The sample holds one count of this clonotype. This clone may be a read error of a much larger clone one base away. The chain uses TRBV6-2 or TRBV6-3 and TRBJ2-7, with D uncertain. CDR3 length: 11 residues. Looked up from germline, CDR1 is MNHEY and CDR2 is SVGEGT. DNA for the CDR3: TGTGCCAGCAGTTACCTAGGCGAGCAGTGCTTC. It is translated as CASSYLGEQCF.

The chain carries TRBV10-3 and TRBJ1-2; TRBD1 matches at 7 bases. The CDR3 extends over 14 amino acids. V shed 6 bases, J shed 0 bases, and the junction held 4 bases outside the gene matches. Germline assignment: CDR1 ENHRY and CDR2 SYGVKD. The CDR3 nucleotides are TGTGCCATCAGACCGACAGGGACTAACTATGGCTACACCTTC. Translated: CAIRPTGTNYGYTF.

Details on this clonotype: This may arise from a read error, as a much more abundant clone is one base away. This chain connects TRBV20-1 to TRBJ1-6, with 7 bases lining up with TRBD1. There are 15 residues in the CDR3. Germline V gene lookup returns CDR1 DFQATT and CDR2 SNEGSKA (reference sequence). CDR3 amino acids: CSAGQVLGYSSPLHF. In DNA, the CDR3 is TGCAGTGCTGGACAGGTCCTCGGGTATAGTTCACCCCTCCACTTT.

This clonotype counts as medium-sized. The chain carries TRBV6-1 and TRBJ2-1, with D tentatively TRBD2 (6 bases). Germline V gene sequence: CDR1 MNHNS, CDR2 SASEGT. Trimming shortened V by 8 bases and J by 7 bases, and 15 bases separated the two germline ends. The CDR3 length is 13 residues. The CDR3 region is CASASPGGNEQFF. The DNA of the CDR3 is TGTGCCAGCGCCAGCCCCGGGGGAAATGAGCAGTTCTTC.

About this clonotype: Since a much larger clone is just one base distant, this may be a read error. The rearrangement links TRBV11-2 to TRBJ2-7; possibly TRBD1 or TRBD2 for D (5 bases each). The J call is uncertain, as TRBJ2-1 better fits the DNA end. The CDR3 covers 13 residues. From germline, CDR1 is SGHAT and CDR2 FQNNGV. CDR3 in amino acids: CASGRGASYEQFF. CDR3 sequence (DNA): TGTGCCAGCGGGAGAGGGGCCTCCTACGAGCAGTTCTTC.

This clonotype was observed a handful of times. The chain recombines TRBV7-2 with TRBJ2-3; D is unclear. This CDR3 is 16 amino acids long. V lost 2 bases and J 0 bases, leaving 12 bases between the germline ends. Germline V CDR1 and CDR2: SGHTA, FQGNSA. The CDR3: CASSLLSFTSTDTQYF. CDR3 nucleotide sequence: TGTGCCAGCAGCTTATTATCCTTTACTAGCACAGATACGCAGTATTTT.

As for this clonotype: This may come from a read error, since a much larger clone is one base off. V usage is TRBV20-1 and J usage is TRBJ1-5, with D unclear. Germline values: CDR1 DFQATT, CDR2 SNEGSKA (reference sequence). Trimming pared 4 bases from V and 0 bases from J, leaving 7 bases between. The CDR3 length is 13 residues. The CDR3: CSAIESSNQPQHF. The CDR3 DNA is TGCAGTGCTATCGAGAGTAGCAATCAGCCCCAGCATTTT.

The rearrangement links TRBV6-2 or TRBV6-3 to TRBJ2-2; D gene uncertain. The V end was cut by 5 bases, the J end by 6 bases, with 16 bases between. The CDR3 contains 15 residues. Looked up from germline, CDR1 is MNHEY and CDR2 is SVGEGT. The CDR3 DNA reads as TGTGCCAGCAGTAGCCTAAGCAGGAGATCCGGGGAGCTGTTTTTT. Amino acid sequence: CASSSLSRRSGELFF.

Here the CDR3 DNA reads TGTGCCAGCAGTGGCACGGGACTAGTGGGAGGGATGGGGTACGAGCAGTACTTC. Protein: CASSGTGLVGGMGYEQYF. The rearrangement uses TRBV6-2 or TRBV6-3 and TRBJ2-7, with 8 bases identical to TRBD2. CDR3 length: 18 residues. Germline V gives CDR1 MNHEY, CDR2 SVGEGT. J was trimmed by 4 bases and V by 5 bases; bases with no gene match: 19.

This clonotype has at least ten counts. The J gene is TRBJ1-5, the V gene TRBV7-9; 7 bases align to TRBD1. CDR1 and CDR2 from the germline V gene are SEHNR and FQNEAQ (reference sequence). The CDR3 contains 14 residues. The ends lost 5 bases at V and 6 bases at J; junction bases unmatched: 7. CDR3 DNA: TGTGCCAGCAGCCTGGCAGGGGGTGCTCAGCCCCAGCATTTT. Residues: CASSLAGGAQPQHF. The complete variable domain, with remaining parts taken from reference TRBV7-9 and TRBJ1-5, reads DTGVSQNPRHKITKRGQNVTFRCDPISEHNRLYWYRQTLGQGPEFLTYFQNEAQLEKSRLLSDRFSAERPKGSFSTLEIQRTEQGDSAMYLCASSLAGGAQPQHFGDGTRLSIL.

This rearrangement joins TRBV27 to TRBJ2-6, with D uncertain. With 7 bases removed from V and 0 bases from J, the gap between germline ends came to 10 bases. Germline values: CDR1 MNHEY, CDR2 SMNVEV (reference sequence). The CDR3 consists of 15 residues. CDR3 sequence reads: CASKLSRSGANVLTF. The CDR3 coding sequence is TGTGCCAGCAAATTGTCCCGCTCTGGGGCCAACGTCCTGACTTTC.

The V and J genes are TRBV5-6 and TRBJ1-2; D not certain. The V gene lost 0 bases and the J gene lost 6 bases, with 9 bases spanning the gap. There are 13 residues in the CDR3. Germline CDR1 is SGHDT and CDR2 is YYEEEE. In DNA form, the CDR3 reads TGTGCCAGCAGCTTGGTTGGGGAGGATGGCTACACCTTC. This codes for CASSLVGEDGYTF.

The chain links TRBV28 to TRBJ1-1, with D uncertain. The germline V gene has CDR1 MDHEN and CDR2 SYDVKM. Trimming removed 6 bases at V and 6 bases at J, with 20 bases between. The CDR3 length is 15 residues. In nucleotides, the CDR3 is TGTGCCAGCAGAGGGATTGCGGTGTCAACTTCTGAAGCTTTCTTT. It specifies CASRGIAVSTSEAFF.

Of note for this clonotype: This may come from a read error, since a much larger clone is one base off. The CDR3 DNA sequence: TGTGCCAGTAGGGCAAAGCATGAGAAGTTCTTC. It is translated as CASRAKHEKFF. The chain carries TRBV19 and TRBJ2-1; D gene ambiguous. CDR1 and CDR2 (germline): LNHDA, SQIVND (reference sequence). CDR3 length: 11 amino acids.